This TCR beta chain was captured by sequencing in a study of identical twins (dated by TCRdb to the mid-2010s). For the wider study: The study deep-sequenced TCR alpha and beta repertoires from monozygotic twins, unrelated adults of various ages and cord blood to test whether fetal clonotypes persist. Replicate twin experiments were performed at different times using different library preparation protocols to rule out contamination.

This clonotype was counted many times. No cognate antigen has been identified for it. No much larger clone exists at a distance of one base, and base qualities are not known. The receptor library was made with 5' RACE. The sample was run on an Illumina HiSeq 2000. Template switching introduced a universal primer binding site; the final cDNA contained a unique molecular identifier, enabling accurate counting of TCR cDNA molecules. Specific primers in the conserved constant-segment region were used to synthesize first-strand cDNA for the TCR alpha and beta chains. To control for contamination, every cDNA library carried two barcodes: a SMART-Mk sample barcode plus Illumina barcodes. TruSeq adapter sequences, together with Illumina sample barcodes, were added in two successive PCR steps. The TCR alpha and beta cDNA libraries were sequenced on the Illumina HiSeq platform using custom primers. The study's processing was this. Raw reads were processed with MiGEC to extract unique molecular identifiers, and MiXCR was used to determine CDR3 positions. For each individual, recombination models were inferred using an EM algorithm with the repgenHMM and IGoR tools. Shared clonotypes were analyzed with the tcR package in R, and sharing was normalized by the product of cloneset sizes. To study raw recombination without the effects of thymic and clonal selection, out-of-frame nonproductive sequences were analyzed. The public reads were reprocessed in TCRdb via fastp at Q25 and MiXCR, keeping in-frame beta chains. Rows with a matching CDR3 protein are joined into one entry that keeps the most common DNA and genes. The V and J calls were not made by the authors but by TCRdb's processing. In all, the sample holds some 270,000 distinct CDR3 sequences, and 6.5% to 9.5% of those were seen once. The top ten clonotypes cover about 3% of the sample.

Study-wide conclusions, independent of this receptor: Compared with coincidental sharing between unrelated individuals, out-of-frame TCR alpha sequences shared between twins showed an excess of sequences with low generation probability. Abundant cord blood beta clonotypes had fewer insertions, young adult naive repertoires showed a similar but weaker trend, and memory repertoires showed no such trend. Zero-insertion analyses could be partly confounded by invariant T cells such as MAIT and iNKT, though diverse VJ usage argued against such confounding for most clonotypes. Recombination models systematically underestimated out-of-frame TCR alpha sharing in monozygotic twins but agreed with sharing between unrelated individuals. Excess twin sharing in beta out-of-frame sequences was weaker because fewer shared sequences lowered the signal-to-noise ratio. Because the same donors could not be followed over many years, the conclusions relied on cross-sectional statistical analysis.

Every donor was a healthy Caucasian. The twin cohort consisted of three pairs of female monozygotic twins, all aged about 18 to 29 years. Positive isolation kits from Invitrogen were used to isolate CD4+ and CD8+ T cell populations. The germline V gene provides CDR1 MNHEY and CDR2 SVGAGI. CDR3 length: 13 amino acids, cysteine to phenylalanine. The retained sequence is limited to the CDR3, 39 bases, with the frame set at the first base. Trimming accounts for 2 bases at V and 7 bases at J, while the number of junction bases matched to no gene is 4. These data also featured in a second study, about yellow fever vaccine responses in identical twins. As described in the second report: According to the authors, in identical twins the way T cells responded to vaccination appeared partly convergent and partly personalized. Focusing on identical twins, the study followed the T cell clones that responded to the vaccine, and did so with precision.

The source material was CD8+ T cells sorted from blood. The rearranged segments are TRBV6-5 and TRBJ2-7, with 8 central nucleotides matching TRBD1. The receptor's source is a woman between 18 and 29 years old in good health. The CDR3 region reads CASSYGQGFEQYF. DNA sequence: TGTGCCAGCAGTTACGGACAGGGCTTTGAGCAGTACTTC.